Listed below are T cell receptor beta chains from one sample, sequenced in a study of identical twins. TCRdb reanalysed the 5' RACE reads using MiXCR and keeps one entry per CDR3 protein. The table has approximately 600,000 distinct CDR3 sequences, about 7.6% seen once. Another study also made use of these data, one on yellow fever vaccine responses in identical twins.

What was sequenced was PBMCs. These receptors came from a woman aged 18 to 35 in good health. CDR3s include the opening cysteine and the closing phenylalanine or tryptophan. The D gene is left open where the match is weak. The listing skips clone size in some rows; elsewhere it reads once, few, many or a size class.

J gene,D gene,V gene,clone size,CDR3 DNA,CDR3 protein
TRBJ1-6,.,TRBV7-9,many,TGTGCCAGCAGCTTACGGGATCCATATAATTCACCCCTCCACTTT,CASSLRDPYNSPLHF
TRBJ2-1,.,TRBV5-1,.,TGCGCCAGCAGCTTGCTCAGGGATGAGCAGTTCTTC,CASSLLRDEQFF
TRBJ2-5,.,TRBV19,few,TGTGCCAGTAGTATAGGCGGGACGGCAGAGACCCAGTACTTC,CASSIGGTAETQYF
TRBJ2-1,TRBD1,TRBV5-1,many,TGCGCCAGCAGCATGAAACAGGGGGCTGGATCGTGGGACAAACAGTTCTTC,CASSMKQGAGSWDKQFF
TRBJ1-5,.,TRBV3-1,many,TGTGCCAGCAGCCCACAGAACAATCAGCCCCAGCATTTT,CASSPQNNQPQHF
TRBJ2-3,TRBD1,TRBV9,few,TGTGCCAGCAGCGGCGGACAGGGAGCAGATACGCAGTATTTT,CASSGGQGADTQYF
TRBJ1-4,TRBD1,TRBV3-1,.,TGTGCCATCAACACTTCTGGGACAGGTCCCAATGAAAAACTGTTTTTT,CAINTSGTGPNEKLFF
TRBJ2-1,TRBD2,TRBV15,few,TGTGCCACCAGCAGGGGACTAGCGGGAGAGAGAACCTACAATGAGCAGTTCTTC,CATSRGLAGERTYNEQFF
TRBJ2-6,.,TRBV7-6,.,TGTGCCAGCAGCTCAGTCAGGGACGGGGCCAACGTCCTGACTTTC,CASSSVRDGANVLTF
TRBJ1-3,.,TRBV7-9,.,TGTGCCAGCAGCCCCACTGGGCAGGAACATCATAATTTT,CASSPTGQEHHNF
TRBJ2-7,TRBD2,TRBV27,.,TGTGCCAGCAGTTTAGGCGGGAGGGCCCTCTACGAGCAGTACTTC,CASSLGGRALYEQYF
TRBJ2-7,TRBD1,TRBV5-1,few,TGCGCCAGCAGCTTCCGGGACAGGGGGGAGCAGTACTTC,CASSFRDRGEQYF
TRBJ2-7,.,TRBV20-1,few,TGCAGTGCTAGAGCCCCGTCGGACTACGAGCAGTACTTC,CSARAPSDYEQYF
TRBJ2-1,TRBD2,TRBV12-3/TRBV12-4,.,TGTGCCAGCAGTTCTCGGACTAGCTCCAATGAGCAGTTCTTC,CASSSRTSSNEQFF
TRBJ2-2,.,TRBV6-5,many,TGTGCCACACAAAGGGCCGGGGAGCTGTTTTTT,CATQRAGELFF
TRBJ2-2,TRBD2,TRBV29-1,.,TGCAGCGTTGAAGATGCTAGCGGCGGGGAGCTGTTTTTT,CSVEDASGGELFF
TRBJ2-1,TRBD1,TRBV12-3/TRBV12-4,many,TGTGCCAGCAGTTTAGGAGGACAGGGCGCTGAGCAGTTCTTC,CASSLGGQGAEQFF
TRBJ2-1,TRBD2,TRBV29-1,.,TGCAGCGTTTCCATCCGTCCGCCTGGGAGGGGTAGCGGGAGCCCGGGGCAGTTCTTC,CSVSIRPPGRGSGSPGQFF
TRBJ2-3,.,TRBV6-5,.,TGTGCCAGCAGTTACATCCAGGGAGCGGATACGCAGTATTTT,CASSYIQGADTQYF
TRBJ2-3,.,TRBV10-3,few,TGTGCCATCAGTGTCGCATCTAGCACAGATACGCAGTATTTT,CAISVASSTDTQYF
TRBJ2-1,TRBD1,TRBV20-1,few,TGCAGTGCGGCGACAGGGACCAATGAGCAGTTCTTC,CSAATGTNEQFF
TRBJ1-5,.,TRBV2,many,TGTGCCAGCAGTGATTGGAGGGGGGGCAATCAGCCCCAGCATTTT,CASSDWRGGNQPQHF
TRBJ2-1,.,TRBV20-1,.,TGCAGTGCTTGGGCAAGCCACGGGCAGTTCTTC,CSAWASHGQFF
TRBJ2-2,TRBD1,TRBV27,.,TGTGCCACCGGGGACAGGGAAAGTACCGGGGAGCTGTTTTTT,CATGDRESTGELFF
TRBJ2-1,TRBD1,TRBV19,few,TGTGCCAGTAACGACCGGGACAGGGTGAACAAGCAGTTCTTC,CASNDRDRVNKQFF
TRBJ1-6,TRBD1,TRBV2,few,TGTGCCAGCAGCAGACAGGGGCTTAGTTCACCCCTCCACTTT,CASSRQGLSSPLHF
TRBJ2-1,.,TRBV7-9,few,TGTGCCAGCAGCTGGACTGCCGGTTACAATGAGCAGTTCTTC,CASSWTAGYNEQFF
TRBJ2-1,.,TRBV27,.,TGTGCCAGCAATGGGTTAACTAGCCGCCCCTCCTACAATGAGCAGTTCTTC,CASNGLTSRPSYNEQFF
TRBJ2-3,.,TRBV27,few,TGTGCCAGCAGGCCGACCCCCCGGGACGGTAGCACAGATACGCAGTATTTT,CASRPTPRDGSTDTQYF
TRBJ2-1,TRBD2,TRBV6-1,many,TGTGCCAGCTGGGTTAGCGGGAACAATGAGCAGTTCTTC,CASWVSGNNEQFF
TRBJ2-7,.,TRBV5-1,.,TGCGCCAGCAGCTCAACTACAGCAGTTCAGGGGAGCTACGAGCAGTACTTC,CASSSTTAVQGSYEQYF
TRBJ1-4,.,TRBV20-1,few,TGCAGTGTTGGCCAGAATAATGAAAAACTGTTTTTT,CSVGQNNEKLFF
TRBJ2-7,TRBD2,TRBV7-9,few,TGTGCCAGCAGCATACCGTACAGCGGGGTACTGGGGGAGCAGTACTTC,CASSIPYSGVLGEQYF